A selection of T cell receptor beta chains follows, all from one sample in a study of identical twins. TCRdb re-derived calls from the 5' RACE reads in MiXCR, one entry per CDR3 protein. The table records 1.5 million to 2 million distinct CDR3 sequences, around a third of them present only once. What was sequenced was cord blood. The receptors shown here come from a newborn girl in good health. The CDR3 runs from the conserved cysteine through the conserved F or W. Fields, in order: V gene, clone size, J gene, D gene, CDR3 DNA, CDR3 protein. The D gene is left open where the match is weak. Where a row states a size, it is once, few, many or the class of an expanded clone; other rows omit it.

TRBV19,-,TRBJ2-7,TRBD2,TGTGCCACCCACCTTCTGACTAGCGGACCCTACGAGCAGTACTTC,CATHLLTSGPYEQYF
TRBV20-1,-,TRBJ2-3,TRBD2,TGCAGTGCGGGACGACTAGCCCCAGATACGCAGTATTTT,CSAGRLAPDTQYF
TRBV20-1,-,TRBJ2-1,TRBD2,TGCAGTGCTAATAGACTAGCGGGGCGATTACATGAGCAGTTCTTC,CSANRLAGRLHEQFF
TRBV5-1,-,TRBJ1-6,-,TGCGCCAGCAGCCTTAGTGGGAACAATTCACCCCCCCACTTT,CASSLSGNNSPPHF
TRBV6-5,few,TRBJ2-1,-,TGTGCCAGCAGTTACTCGACTGGAATTTCGGGATACAATGAGCAGTTCTTC,CASSYSTGISGYNEQFF
TRBV29-1,few,TRBJ1-2,TRBD1,TGCAGCGTTGGGACCGGGACCGGGACAGCCTATGGCTACACCTTC,CSVGTGTGTAYGYTF
TRBV9,-,TRBJ1-2,-,TGTGCCGGCAGCCCAGGACTGGGGGGCTACACCTTC,CAGSPGLGGYTF
TRBV29-1,-,TRBJ2-2,-,TGCAGCGTTGCCGGACAGTCGAACACCGGGGAGCTGTTTTTT,CSVAGQSNTGELFF
TRBV5-1,few,TRBJ2-7,-,TGCGCCAGCAGCTTGGCTGGGGACTTTTGGGACGAGCAGTACTTC,CASSLAGDFWDEQYF
TRBV20-1,-,TRBJ2-2,TRBD2,TGCAGTGCTAGACGGCGGGGGGGCCTCATCACCGGGGAGCTGTTTTTT,CSARRRGGLITGELFF
TRBV20-1,-,TRBJ2-7,TRBD1,TGCAGTGCTAGAAAAGGACAGGGAACCCACGAGCAGTACTTC,CSARKGQGTHEQYF
TRBV15,few,TRBJ1-1,-,TGTGCCACCAGCAGAGATCTTGGGGGCGAAGCTTTCTTT,CATSRDLGGEAFF
TRBV20-1,-,TRBJ2-7,-,TGCTGTGCTAGAGATAAGAGCCCCTACGAGCAGTACTTC,CCARDKSPYEQYF
TRBV2,-,TRBJ2-7,-,TGTGCCAGCACCCGGGCGGCAGCCTACAATGAGCAGTACTTC,CASTRAAAYNEQYF
TRBV10-3,many,TRBJ2-7,-,TGTGCCATCAGTGAGTCGGTCCTTAGGGTCTCCTACGAGCAGTACTTC,CAISESVLRVSYEQYF
TRBV6-2/TRBV6-3,-,TRBJ2-1,-,TGTGCCAGCACCGACTTAGACCTCTCCTACAATGAGCAGTTCTTC,CASTDLDLSYNEQFF
TRBV24-1,-,TRBJ1-6,-,TGTGCCACCAGTGGGCTGGACAGAAATAATTCACCCCTCCACTTT,CATSGLDRNNSPLHF
TRBV5-4,-,TRBJ2-5,TRBD1,TGTGCCAGCAGCTTGGGGGGGACAGGGCTAGACTACAATGAGCAGTACTTC,CASSLGGTGLDYNEQYF
TRBV7-6,-,TRBJ1-2,TRBD1,TGTGCCAGCAGCTTAACCGACAGGGCCGACCGTGGCTACACCTTC,CASSLTDRADRGYTF
TRBV6-2/TRBV6-3,-,TRBJ1-5,-,TGTGCCAGCAGTTTCTCTACGCAGCCCCAGCATTTT,CASSFSTQPQHF
TRBV10-3,-,TRBJ2-7,TRBD2,TGTGCCATCAGTGAGTCGACGGCTAGCGGGGGCTACAATGAGCAGTACTTC,CAISESTASGGYNEQYF
TRBV18,-,TRBJ1-4,-,TGTGCCAGCTCACCAGGGAGGGCTGAAAAACTGTTTTTT,CASSPGRAEKLFF
TRBV20-1,-,TRBJ1-1,-,TGCAGTGCTAGAAGGGGAAGAGCTGAAGCTTTCTTT,CSARRGRAEAFF
TRBV18,few,TRBJ2-3,-,TGTGCCAGCTCCCCGGGCCCCCGTTTCGCAGGTACGCAGTATTTT,CASSPGPRFAGTQYF
TRBV7-2,-,TRBJ2-5,-,TGTGCCAGCAGCTTTGGGGTTATCCAAGAGACCCAGTACTTC,CASSFGVIQETQYF
TRBV6-5,-,TRBJ1-3,-,TGTGCCAGCAGTCTCACAGGATACTCTAGAAACACCATATATTTT,CASSLTGYSRNTIYF
TRBV28,-,TRBJ2-1,-,TGTGCCAGCAGCTCCCGACTAGACGGGAACAATGAGCAGTTCTTC,CASSSRLDGNNEQFF
TRBV5-1,few,TRBJ2-1,TRBD2,TGCGCCAGCAGCTTGGTAGCGGGGTCACTACAGGAGCAGTTCTTC,CASSLVAGSLQEQFF
TRBV28,few,TRBJ1-5,TRBD1,TGTGCCAGCAGTTTATTCACAGGGGGAAGCAATCAGCCCCAGCATTTT,CASSLFTGGSNQPQHF
TRBV20-1,few,TRBJ1-6,TRBD1,TGCAGTGCTAGATGTTCAGGGGGCACTTCACCCCTCCACTTT,CSARCSGGTSPLHF
TRBV27,-,TRBJ1-2,TRBD1,TGTGGCAGCAGTACTCAGGACAGGGGGCTTTATGGCTACACCTTC,CGSSTQDRGLYGYTF
TRBV5-1,-,TRBJ1-6,TRBD1,TGCGCCAGCAGCTTGGGGGACAGGGGGCAATCACCCCTCCACTTT,CASSLGDRGQSPLHF
TRBV7-2,few,TRBJ2-5,TRBD2,TGTGCCAGCAGCTTCTCCACTAGCGGGGGCGGAGTCCAAGAGACCCAGTACTTC,CASSFSTSGGGVQETQYF
TRBV25-1,-,TRBJ1-6,-,TGTGCCAGCAGTCACCCCACACAGGGTCCTAATTCACCCCTCCACTTT,CASSHPTQGPNSPLHF
TRBV7-9,-,TRBJ2-3,-,TGTGCCAGCAGGGCTAGACGGTCGAGCACAGATACGCAGTATTTT,CASRARRSSTDTQYF
TRBV4-1,few,TRBJ1-2,-,TGCGCCAGCAGCCAAGGTAATTCCAGGACAGTCGGTGCTACGAACTATGGCTACACCTTC,CASSQGNSRTVGATNYGYTF
TRBV24-1,few,TRBJ2-3,-,TGTGCCACCAGTAGGTCAGGGTGGACAGATACGCAGTATTTT,CATSRSGWTDTQYF
TRBV6-5,few,TRBJ2-1,TRBD2,TGTGCCAGCAGCAGAGCGGGAGGGGGCTCCTACAATGAGCAGTTCTTC,CASSRAGGGSYNEQFF
TRBV6-6,-,TRBJ1-1,TRBD1,TGTGCCAGCAGGCTCGGACAGGTCAACACTGAAGCTTTCTTT,CASRLGQVNTEAFF